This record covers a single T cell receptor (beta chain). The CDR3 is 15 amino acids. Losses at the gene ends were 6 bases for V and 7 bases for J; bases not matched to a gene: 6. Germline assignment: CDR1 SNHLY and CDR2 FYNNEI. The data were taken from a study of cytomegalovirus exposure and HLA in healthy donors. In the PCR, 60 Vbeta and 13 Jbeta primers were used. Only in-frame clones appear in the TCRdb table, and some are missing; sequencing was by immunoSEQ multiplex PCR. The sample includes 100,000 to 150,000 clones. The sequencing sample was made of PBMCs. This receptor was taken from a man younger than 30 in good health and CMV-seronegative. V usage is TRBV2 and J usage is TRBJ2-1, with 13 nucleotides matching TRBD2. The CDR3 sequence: CASSEPGLAGNEQFF. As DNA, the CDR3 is TGTGCCAGCAGCGAACCGGGACTAGCGGGGAATGAGCAGTTCTTC.